This record covers a single T cell receptor (beta chain). The antigen remains unidentified. The assay was immunoSEQ multiplex PCR, and TCRdb's table has in-frame clones only and misses some. Among some 170,000 clones, approximately 90% were seen once, and the ten largest hold 4% to 4.5%. This sample is drawn from a study of T cell responses to AZD1222 COVID-19 vaccine. Findings and limits, study-wide: Recipients of two AZD1222 doses showed rising Spike-specific TCR breadth and depth.

The germline V gene encodes CDR1 WNHNN and CDR2 SYGVQD (reference sequence). The CDR3 spans 14 residues. Losses at the gene ends were 4 bases for V and 3 bases for J; bases not matched to a gene: 4. The receptor was derived from an adult who received the MenACWY meningococcal vaccine as a control. The source material was peripheral blood, sampled 28 days after the second dose of the MenACWY control vaccine. The gene calls are TRBV10-1 and TRBJ2-7; 9 bases fit TRBD2. DNA of the CDR3: TGCGCCAGCAGTGCCGCGGGAGGGCTCTACGAGCAGTACTTC. Protein sequence: CASSAAGGLYEQYF.